This entry lists 26 T cell receptor beta chains sequenced from one sample in a study of cytomegalovirus exposure and HLA in healthy donors. This PCR relied on a set of 60 Vbeta primers and 13 Jbeta primers. The table came from immunoSEQ multiplex PCR; TCRdb's copy has only in-frame clones and leaves some out. The profile shows 150,000 or so clones, roughly 80% of them singletons. Sample: PBMCs. All receptors derive from a man younger than 30 in good health and CMV-seropositive.

This chain joins TRBV5-4 and TRBJ1-5; D is ambiguous. Looked up from germline, CDR1 is SGHNT and CDR2 is YYREEE (reference sequence). The V end was cut by 5 bases, the J end by 6 bases, with 9 bases between. The CDR3 runs 12 residues. CDR3 protein: CASRNGCQPQHF. The CDR3 DNA follows: TGTGCCAGCAGGAACGGGTGTCAGCCCCAGCATTTT.

The J gene is TRBJ2-2, the V gene TRBV30; tentative D call: TRBD2 (6 bases). The V end was cut by 0 bases, the J end by 5 bases, with 10 bases between. The CDR3 has 14 amino acids. Germline V lookup: CDR1 GTSNPN, CDR2 SVGIG (reference sequence). CDR3 coding DNA: TGTGCCTGGAGTGTACTAGCAAGGACCGGGGAGCTGTTTTTT. It is translated as CAWSVLARTGELFF.

V and J are TRBV5-1 and TRBJ2-1, with 7 bases aligning to TRBD2. The germline CDR1 and CDR2 sequences are SGHRS and YFSETQ. V gave up 0 bases and J gave up 6 bases; unmatched junction bases: 6. This CDR3 spans 15 amino acids. The DNA for the CDR3 is TGCGCCAGCAGCTTGGTTCTAGCGGAAGGCAATGAGCAGTTCTTC. It specifies CASSLVLAEGNEQFF.

The gene calls are TRBV5-4 and TRBJ1-4; D perhaps matches TRBD1 (5 bases). This CDR3 is built from 14 residues. Germline CDR1 is SGHNT and CDR2 is YYREEE (reference sequence). V dropped 2 bases and J dropped 8 bases, with 13 bases sitting between them. This CDR3 reads CASSLAGSGEKLFF. The DNA of the CDR3 is TGTGCCAGCAGCTTAGCGGGGTCAGGGGAAAAACTGTTTTTT.

The chain links TRBV10-3 to TRBJ2-5, with 9 bases identical to TRBD2. The germline V gene has CDR1 ENHRY and CDR2 SYGVKD. The J segment lost 6 bases and the V segment lost 3 bases, leaving 11 bases of the junction unmatched. The CDR3 is made up of 16 amino acids. The CDR3 is CAISEWREGELQTQYF. In DNA form, the CDR3 reads TGTGCCATCAGTGAATGGCGGGAGGGAGAATTGCAGACCCAGTACTTC.

This rearrangement joins TRBV2 to TRBJ1-5, with unresolved D. V shed 4 bases and J shed 4 bases, with 5 bases lying between them. CDR3 size: 12 residues. Germline lookup yields CDR1 SNHLY and CDR2 FYNNEI. The CDR3 DNA reads as TGTGCCAGCAGTGGAGGGAATCAGCCCCAGCATTTT. This translates into CASSGGNQPQHF.

This clone was detected only once. V usage is TRBV29-1 and J usage is TRBJ2-5; D might be TRBD2 (5 bases). Trimming stripped 6 bases from V and 2 bases from J, with 10 bases between. The CDR3 totals 12 residues. Per germline, CDR1 SQVTM and CDR2 ANQGSEA. In DNA form, the CDR3 reads TGCAGCGTACAACTAGAACAAGAGACCCAGTACTTC. As protein: CSVQLEQETQYF.

This sequence joins TRBV2 and TRBJ2-2, with TRBD2 as a possible D gene (6 bases). The V and J ends lost 6 bases and 2 bases respectively, with 13 bases between them. The CDR3 sequence is 15 residues long. Germline CDR1 reads SNHLY; CDR2 reads FYNNEI. This chain's CDR3 is CASRESGFNTGELFF. CDR3 DNA: TGTGCCAGCAGAGAAAGCGGGTTCAACACCGGGGAGCTGTTTTTT.

The sample holds a few counts of this clone. The J gene is TRBJ2-1, the V gene TRBV29-1; TRBD1 aligns across 7 bases. The CDR3 loop spans 13 amino acids. V lost 7 bases and J lost 4; bases outside the gene matches: 7. Germline values: CDR1 SQVTM, CDR2 ANQGSEA. CDR3 region: CSAEYRGYNEQFF. The CDR3 DNA reads TGCAGCGCGGAATACAGGGGTTACAATGAGCAGTTCTTC.

The chain joins TRBV7-9 to TRBJ2-2; a possible D gene is TRBD1 (5 bases). This CDR3 is built from 16 residues. Per germline, CDR1 SEHNR and CDR2 FQNEAQ (reference sequence). Trimming cost V 1 base and J 3 bases, with 12 bases left between them. CDR3 coding DNA: TGTGCCAGCAGCTTAGACAGGCTAGAATACACCGGGGAGCTGTTTTTT. Translation: CASSLDRLEYTGELFF.

The chain uses TRBV5-8 and TRBJ1-4, with D uncertain. Germline V lookup: CDR1 SGHTS, CDR2 YDEGEE. Trimming removed 6 bases at V and 6 bases at J, with 15 bases between. The CDR3 covers 14 residues. The CDR3 reads CASNTGNPYEKLFF. CDR3 DNA: TGTGCCAGCAACACCGGGAATCCCTATGAAAAACTGTTTTTT. The variable domain in full, with the rest retrieved from reference TRBV5-8 and TRBJ1-4, is EAGVTQSPTHLIKTRGQQATLRCSPISGHTSVYWYQQALGLGLQFLLWYDEGEERNRGNFPPRFSGRQFPNYSSELNVNALELEDSALYLCASNTGNPYEKLFFGSGTQLSVL.

This chain links TRBV7-2 with TRBJ1-5; 7 bases line up with TRBD1. The CDR3 consists of 15 residues. The V gene end was trimmed by 5 bases and the J gene end by 1 base; junction bases not matched to a gene: 5. The germline V gene encodes CDR1 SGHTA and CDR2 FQGNSA. CDR3 DNA: TGTGCCAGCAGCACAGGGGTATCGAGCAATCAGCCCCAGCATTTT. Protein product: CASSTGVSSNQPQHF. Filled out from reference TRBV7-2 and TRBJ1-5, the complete variable domain reads GAGVSQSPSNKVTEKGKDVELRCDPISGHTALYWYRQSLGQGLEFLIYFQGNSAPDKSGLPSDRFSAERTGGSVSTLTIQRTQQEDSAVYLCASSTGVSSNQPQHFGDGTRLSIL.

This clone was recorded a few times. The V and J genes are TRBV30 and TRBJ2-1; TRBD2 agrees at 11 bases. The CDR3 has 14 residues. Germline V gives CDR1 GTSNPN, CDR2 SVGIG (reference sequence). Trimming removed 0 bases from V and 9 bases from J; junction bases left unmatched: 4. CDR3 region: CAWSVTSGSAEQFF. The CDR3 DNA reads TGTGCCTGGAGTGTTACTAGCGGGAGCGCTGAGCAGTTCTTC.

This chain connects TRBV7-9 to TRBJ1-1; D is undetermined. V was trimmed by 1 base and J by 1 base, leaving 7 bases between them. There are 14 residues in the CDR3. Germline V gene data show CDR1 as SEHNR and CDR2 as FQNEAQ (reference sequence). The CDR3 nucleotides are TGTGCCAGCAGCTTAGATGCGGGGAACACTGAAGCTTTCTTT. Translated: CASSLDAGNTEAFF.

This chain uses TRBV28 with TRBJ1-2; D is unclear. Per germline, CDR1 MDHEN and CDR2 SYDVKM. The CDR3 contains 16 residues. Trimming pared 2 bases from V and 4 bases from J, leaving 17 bases between. The CDR3 sequence is CASSLKVSGNAYGYTF. CDR3 nucleotides: TGTGCCAGCAGTTTAAAGGTTTCAGGCAACGCCTATGGCTACACCTTC.

This clone was seen only a few times. The chain combines TRBV5-1 with TRBJ2-7, with 8 bases identical to TRBD1. There are 15 residues in the CDR3. Germline CDR1 and CDR2: SGHRS and YFSETQ. With 3 bases clipped from V and 5 bases from J, the junction kept 10 bases outside the gene matches. CDR3 bases: TGCGCCAGCAGCTCTGGGACAGGCGCTATGCACGAGCAGTACTTC. This codes for CASSSGTGAMHEQYF.

This chain connects TRBV14 to TRBJ1-2, with a tentative D call TRBD1 (5 bases). This CDR3 has 18 amino acids. CDR1 and CDR2 from the germline V gene are SGHDN and FVKESK. The V and J ends lost 1 base and 1 base respectively, with 19 bases between them. Here the CDR3 reads CASSQVNPLGRVNYGYTF. For the CDR3, the DNA is TGTGCCAGCAGCCAAGTAAATCCCCTCGGCAGGGTTAACTATGGCTACACCTTC.

V gene TRBV30 combines with J gene TRBJ1-6; D gene unclear. V was cut by 5 bases and J by 9 bases, with 11 bases left in between. The CDR3 has 12 amino acids. Germline-derived CDR1 and CDR2 are GTSNPN and SVGIG (reference sequence). The CDR3 reads CAWAGYGSPLHF. Written as DNA, the CDR3 is TGTGCCTGGGCCGGGTACGGTTCACCCCTCCACTTT.

This clone came up once. The rearrangement links TRBV2 to TRBJ2-7; 9 bases agree with TRBD1. CDR3 length: 16 amino acids. Germline-derived CDR1 and CDR2 are SNHLY and FYNNEI. The J segment lost 6 bases and the V segment lost 5 bases, leaving 14 bases of the junction unmatched. CDR3 coding DNA: TGTGCCAGCAGTCGAAATGGACAGGGGATCACTCTCGAGCAGTACTTC. Its translation: CASSRNGQGITLEQYF.

The genes are TRBV4-1 and TRBJ1-1; possible D gene TRBD1, 6 bases. Germline V CDR1 and CDR2: MGHRA, YSYEKL. The CDR3 length is 13 residues. V lost 4 bases and J lost 7, with 13 bases in between. This CDR3 is CASSPGGAVEAFF. The CDR3 nucleotides read TGCGCCAGCAGCCCCGGGGGGGCGGTTGAAGCTTTCTTT.

The V and J genes are TRBV27 and TRBJ2-2, with TRBD1 matching over 10 bases. The CDR3 covers 14 residues. The V segment lost 5 bases and the J segment 5 bases; nucleotides outside the gene matches: 2. Germline V gene lookup returns CDR1 MNHEY and CDR2 SMNVEV (reference sequence). The CDR3 region is CASSQDRGTGELFF. The CDR3 DNA is TGTGCCAGCAGTCAGGACAGGGGGACCGGGGAGCTGTTTTTT.

J is TRBJ2-1 and V is TRBV9; TRBD2 matches at 8 bases. Unmatched junction bases numbered 21, after V lost 3 bases and J lost 7 bases. Looked up from germline, CDR1 is SGDLS and CDR2 is YYNGEE. The CDR3 loop spans 19 amino acids. The CDR3 region has the DNA TGTGCCAGCAGCGCGGCTACGGGGCAGGGACTAGTCCGCTATAATGAGCAGTTCTTC. Encoded protein: CASSAATGQGLVRYNEQFF.

V gene TRBV27 combines with J gene TRBJ2-1; 7 nucleotides agree with TRBD2. The CDR3 contains 14 residues. Germline V gives CDR1 MNHEY, CDR2 SMNVEV (reference sequence). V gave up 5 bases and J gave up 4 bases; unmatched junction bases: 5. CDR3 nucleotides: TGTGCCAGCAGTCCGACTAGCTGGTACAATGAGCAGTTCTTC. Protein product: CASSPTSWYNEQFF.

The genes are TRBV29-1 and TRBJ1-4; 11 bases agree with TRBD1. The CDR3 extends over 15 amino acids. V trimming: 6 bases; J trimming: 7 bases; junction bases outside the gene matches: 10. Per germline, CDR1 SQVTM and CDR2 ANQGSEA. The CDR3 is CSVERDRGFGEKLFF. CDR3 nucleotide sequence: TGCAGCGTCGAGCGGGACAGGGGGTTTGGTGAAAAACTGTTTTTT. The whole variable domain, filled in from reference TRBV29-1 and TRBJ1-4, reads SAVISQKPSRDICQRGTSLTIQCQVDSQVTMMFWYRQQPGQSLTLIATANQGSEATYESGFVIDKFPISRPNLTFSTLTVSNMSPEDSSIYLCSVERDRGFGEKLFFGSGTQLSVL.

V and J are TRBV6-1 and TRBJ2-7, with 7 nucleotides matching TRBD1. Germline V lookup: CDR1 MNHNS, CDR2 SASEGT. This CDR3 has 15 amino acids. V lost 7 bases to trimming and J lost 3 bases; unmatched junction nucleotides: 12. The CDR3 is CASNLDRRPYYEQYF. CDR3 coding DNA: TGTGCCAGCAACCTGGACAGGCGTCCTTACTACGAGCAGTACTTC.

The chain recombines TRBV28 with TRBJ1-5, with 9 nucleotides matching TRBD1. Germline V gene lookup returns CDR1 MDHEN and CDR2 SYDVKM. Unmatched junction bases numbered 10, after V lost 3 bases and J lost 7 bases. The CDR3 runs to 16 residues. The DNA for the CDR3 is TGTGCCAGCAGTTTTTCCACAGGGGGCTTAGGACAGCCCCAGCATTTT. This codes for CASSFSTGGLGQPQHF.